This T cell receptor (beta chain) stems from a study of Graves' ophthalmopathy and Graves' hyperthyroidism. This CDR3 spans 16 amino acids. The V and J ends lost 4 bases and 2 bases, in that order; junction bases with no gene match: 7. Amplified TCR beta CDR3 regions were obtained using RNA transcripts as template. The library came from an HTBI-primed first-round RT-PCR and a second-round multiplex PCR. TCRdb analysed the multiplex PCR reads with MiXCR anew, one entry per CDR3 protein. The sample records approximately 160,000 distinct CDR3 sequences, just under 40% being singletons. Other autoimmune diseases, uncontrolled infections, pregnancy or lactation led to the exclusion of patients. Diagnosis relied on clinical symptoms, serum thyroxine, TRAb, thyroid ultrasound and orbital computed tomography.

This chain uses TRBV12-3 or TRBV12-4 with TRBJ2-7, with 11 bases that match TRBD2. The source material was peripheral blood. The TCR comes from a young man with Graves' ophthalmopathy. In DNA, the CDR3 is TGTGCCAGCAGTTACGCCCTAGCGGGGGGAGCCTACGAGCAGTACTTC. Encoded protein: CASSYALAGGAYEQYF.